One sample yielded the 18 T cell receptor beta chains listed below, sequenced in a study of control samples from healthy donors and cancer patients. Profiled with immunoSEQ multiplex PCR; TCRdb holds only in-frame clones, not every one. The data show 200,000 to 250,000 clones, 90% to 95% seen once. Sequencing was done on a sample of blood. All receptors derive from a man aged 45-65 years in good health.

The chain uses TRBV15 and TRBJ2-7; maybe TRBD2 (6 bases). CDR3 length equals 13 residues. Trimming shortened V by 5 bases and J by 2 bases, and 10 bases separated the two germline ends. Germline CDR1 LNHNV, CDR2 YYDKDF (reference sequence). The CDR3 sequence is CATSLGLAYEQYF. CDR3 bases: TGTGCCACCAGCCTGGGACTGGCCTACGAGCAGTACTTC.

The chain recombines TRBV5-1 with TRBJ1-6, with D possibly matching TRBD1 (6 bases). The CDR3 is 15 residues long. Germline values: CDR1 SGHRS, CDR2 YFSETQ. With 3 bases removed from V and 6 bases from J, the gap between germline ends came to 13 bases. CDR3 in DNA: TGCGCCAGCAGCTCCGGACAGCTGGGTAATTCACCCCTCCACTTT. Translation gives CASSSGQLGNSPLHF.

J is TRBJ2-7 and V is TRBV7-9; 9 bases map to TRBD1. After removal of 5 bases from V and 6 bases from J, the junction contained 11 bases not matched to a gene. CDR3 length: 15 amino acids. CDR1 and CDR2 (germline): SEHNR, FQNEAQ (reference sequence). This chain's CDR3 is CASSPEDRGLSEQYF. The CDR3 coding sequence is TGTGCCAGCAGCCCAGAGGACAGGGGTCTGTCCGAGCAGTACTTC. Full variable domain (outside the CDR3, taken from reference TRBV7-9 and TRBJ2-7): DTGVSQNPRHKITKRGQNVTFRCDPISEHNRLYWYRQTLGQGPEFLTYFQNEAQLEKSRLLSDRFSAERPKGSFSTLEIQRTEQGDSAMYLCASSPEDRGLSEQYFGPGTRLTVT.

The J gene is TRBJ1-1, the V gene TRBV3-1 (or the pseudogene TRBV3-2), with 7 bases that match TRBD1. The CDR3 has 15 residues. V dropped 2 bases and J dropped 3; count of bases not matched to a gene: 6. CDR1 LGHDT and CDR2 YNNKEL come from the germline V gene (reference sequence). CDR3 sequence reads: CASSQPRTGDTEAFF. DNA for the CDR3: TGTGCCAGCAGCCAACCTCGGACAGGAGACACTGAAGCTTTCTTT.

The chain links TRBV6-6 to TRBJ2-7, with D maybe TRBD2 (5 bases). This CDR3 is built from 16 residues. Looked up from germline, CDR1 is MNHNY and CDR2 is SVGAGI (reference sequence). Trimming removed 2 bases at V and 1 base at J, with 15 bases between. CDR3 residues: CASSYPTLGDSYEQYF. CDR3 DNA sequence: TGTGCCAGCAGTTACCCTACCCTCGGGGATTCCTACGAGCAGTACTTC.

The gene calls are TRBV4-2 and TRBJ2-7, with 7 bases fitting TRBD1. With 4 bases clipped from V and 1 base from J, the junction kept 7 bases outside the gene matches. This CDR3 comprises 15 residues. Germline V gives CDR1 LGHNA, CDR2 YNFKEQ. DNA of the CDR3: TGTGCCAGCAGCCCCTCGGCAGGGGGATCCTACGAGCAGTACTTC. Its protein product is CASSPSAGGSYEQYF.

This chain connects TRBV12-3 or TRBV12-4 to TRBJ2-5, with D unclear. V lost 10 bases, J lost 5 bases, and 8 bases lay in between. This CDR3 has 10 amino acids. CDR3 in amino acids: CANMEETQYF. The CDR3 nucleotides read TGTGCCAACATGGAGGAGACCCAGTACTTC.

The chain joins TRBV5-4 to TRBJ2-7, with 7 bases lining up with TRBD1. Trimming at V came to 0 bases and at J to 5 bases, leaving 2 bases not matched to a gene. Germline V gene data show CDR1 as SGHNT and CDR2 as YYREEE (reference sequence). There are 13 residues in the CDR3. The CDR3 here is CASSLGGGDEQYV. CDR3 DNA sequence: TGTGCCAGCAGCTTGGGAGGGGGCGACGAGCAGTACGTC.

The chain recombines TRBV28 with TRBJ1-2; D is unresolved. The germline gives CDR1 MDHEN, CDR2 SYDVKM. The CDR3 is made up of 13 amino acids. The ends were cut back, 3 bases at V and 3 bases at J, with 8 bases in the middle. CDR3 residues: CASSLGSYYGYTF. CDR3 DNA sequence: TGTGCCAGCAGTTTGGGTAGCTACTATGGCTACACCTTC.

The chain combines TRBV10-1 with TRBJ2-1, with 7 bases identical to TRBD2. This CDR3 has 15 residues. CDR1 and CDR2 (germline): WNHNN, SYGVQD (reference sequence). V was clipped by 5 bases and J by 6 bases; unmatched bases: 10. DNA of the CDR3: TGCGCCAGCAGTTCCCTGGGGGGGGGTATCAATGAGCAGTTCTTC. The encoded protein is CASSSLGGGINEQFF.

The V gene is TRBV11-2, the J gene TRBJ1-1; D ambiguous. The CDR3 covers 13 residues. Looked up from germline, CDR1 is SGHAT and CDR2 is FQNNGV. Trimming removed 0 bases at V and 8 bases at J, with 10 bases between. CDR3 in amino acids: CASSLDKGREAFF. The CDR3 bases are TGTGCCAGCAGCTTAGATAAGGGCAGAGAAGCTTTCTTT.

This sequence joins TRBV5-1 and TRBJ2-3; perhaps D is TRBD1 or TRBD2 (5 bases each). Germline assignment: CDR1 SGHRS and CDR2 YFSETQ. This CDR3 spans 14 amino acids. Trimming removed 5 bases from V and 4 bases from J, with 14 bases in between. CDR3 sequence: CASSKGDSADTQYF. For the CDR3, the DNA is TGCGCCAGCAGTAAAGGGGATAGCGCAGATACGCAGTATTTT.

This chain uses TRBV2 with TRBJ1-1; no firm D call. Trimming stripped 6 bases from V and 0 bases from J, with 8 bases between. The CDR3 is 13 amino acids. Per the germline V gene, CDR1 is SNHLY and CDR2 is FYNNEI. For the CDR3, the DNA is TGTGCCAGCAGGATAGCGGTGAACACTGAAGCTTTCTTT. Translating it yields CASRIAVNTEAFF.

The chain joins TRBV5-1 to TRBJ1-3; D is undetermined. CDR3 size: 16 residues. Per germline, CDR1 SGHRS and CDR2 YFSETQ. V shed 0 bases and J shed 1 base, with 11 bases lying between them. The CDR3 is CASSLEGHPSGNTIYF. The CDR3 DNA reads as TGCGCCAGCAGCTTGGAAGGTCATCCTTCTGGAAACACCATATATTTT. The complete variable domain, with remaining parts taken from reference TRBV5-1 and TRBJ1-3, reads KAGVTQTPRYLIKTRGQQVTLSCSPISGHRSVSWYQQTPGQGLQFLFEYFSETQRNKGNFPGRFSGRQFSNSRSEMNVSTLELGDSALYLCASSLEGHPSGNTIYFGEGSWLTVV.

The chain combines TRBV7-8 with TRBJ2-5; 12 nucleotides match TRBD2. This CDR3 spans 15 amino acids. The V gene's germline CDR1 is SGHVS and CDR2 FQNEAQ. The junction had 7 bases not matched to a gene; V was cut back by 3 bases and J by 8 bases. The CDR3 sequence: CASSFPWTSGETQYF. CDR3 DNA sequence: TGTGCCAGCAGCTTTCCCTGGACTAGCGGGGAAACCCAGTACTTC.

The table lists this clone with a count of one. One end of the junction does not line up with germline, which may come from a read error. The chain recombines TRBV13 with TRBJ1-5, with D possibly TRBD1 on 5 matching bases. The CDR3 contains 15 residues. Per germline, CDR1 PRHDT and CDR2 FYEKMQ (reference sequence). This chain's CDR3 is CASSIGGAGNQPQHF. CDR3 in DNA: TGTGCCAGCAGCATAGGTGGGGCTGGCAATCAGCCCCAGCATTTT.

The chain is built from TRBV29-1 and TRBJ2-1; D might be TRBD2 (6 bases). Trimming removed 7 bases from V and 5 bases from J, with 15 bases in between. CDR3 length equals 13 residues. Germline V lookup: CDR1 SQVTM, CDR2 ANQGSEA. The CDR3 loop is CSGVGGSHNEQFF. The CDR3 DNA reads TGCAGCGGTGTAGGAGGGTCCCACAATGAGCAGTTCTTC.

V usage is TRBV5-1 and J usage is TRBJ1-4; 7 bases align to TRBD1. The V gene end was trimmed by 7 bases and the J gene end by 0 bases; junction bases not matched to a gene: 15. The CDR3 is 18 amino acids. Germline-derived CDR1 and CDR2 are SGHRS and YFSETQ. DNA for the CDR3: TGCGCCAGCGCCTTGGACAGGAGACAAACTGCAACTAATGAAAAACTGTTTTTT. As protein: CASALDRRQTATNEKLFF.